Listed below are T cell receptor beta chains from one sample, sequenced in a study of cytotoxic CD8 clonotypes in ibrutinib-treated CLL. TCRdb keeps only in-frame clones here, not all; method: immunoSEQ multiplex PCR. The sample records tens of thousands of clones, roughly 77% being singletons. Here the sequenced sample was PBMCs, taken after 12 months of ibrutinib treatment. All receptors come from a human donor with chronic lymphocytic leukemia. Both conserved end residues are part of each CDR3. D genes are given only for firm matches. Size is omitted from some rows. Given values are once, few, many or a class for expanded clones.

clone_size: .
v_call: TRBV4-2
j_call: TRBJ2-7
cdr3_length: 14
d_call: .
cdr3_aa: CASSQESSSYEQYF
cdr3_nt: TGTGCCAGCAGCCAAGAAAGTAGCTCCTACGAGCAGTACTTC

clone_size: .
v_call: TRBV5-4
j_call: TRBJ2-5
cdr3_length: 12
d_call: .
cdr3_aa: CASSYQRDTQYF
cdr3_nt: TGTGCCAGCAGCTACCAAAGAGATACCCAGTACTTC

clone_size: .
v_call: TRBV19
j_call: TRBJ2-1
cdr3_length: 13
d_call: .
cdr3_aa: CASSGRNYNEQFF
cdr3_nt: TGTGCCAGTAGCGGACGGAATTACAATGAGCAGTTCTTC

clone_size: .
v_call: TRBV7-9
j_call: TRBJ2-6
cdr3_length: 15
d_call: .
cdr3_aa: CASSPLGFGANVLTF
cdr3_nt: TGTGCCAGCAGCCCTCTAGGTTTTGGGGCCAACGTCCTGACTTTC

clone_size: .
v_call: TRBV28
j_call: TRBJ2-3
cdr3_length: 16
d_call: .
cdr3_aa: CASSPPGRRVADTQYF
cdr3_nt: TGTGCCAGCAGCCCCCCGGGACGGCGGGTGGCAGATACGCAGTATTTT

clone_size: .
v_call: TRBV19
j_call: TRBJ2-5
cdr3_length: 14
d_call: .
cdr3_aa: CASSIGGPLETQYF
cdr3_nt: TGTGCCAGTAGTATAGGCGGACCGTTGGAGACCCAGTACTTC

clone_size: .
v_call: TRBV10-3
j_call: TRBJ2-3
cdr3_length: 15
d_call: .
cdr3_aa: CAISGDGGRTDTQYF
cdr3_nt: TGTGCCATCAGTGGGGATGGGGGTCGGACAGATACGCAGTATTTT

clone_size: .
v_call: TRBV11-3
j_call: TRBJ2-1
cdr3_length: 13
d_call: TRBD2
cdr3_aa: CASSRGGIGEQFF
cdr3_nt: TGTGCCAGCAGCCGGGGGGGGATCGGTGAGCAGTTCTTC

clone_size: .
v_call: TRBV28
j_call: TRBJ2-2
cdr3_length: 15
d_call: .
cdr3_aa: CASSLRQGHTGELFF
cdr3_nt: TGTGCCAGCAGTTTAAGGCAGGGCCACACCGGGGAGCTGTTTTTT

clone_size: .
v_call: TRBV5-1
j_call: TRBJ1-1
cdr3_length: 14
d_call: .
cdr3_aa: CASSLIGQNTEAFF
cdr3_nt: TGCGCCAGCAGCTTGATTGGGCAGAACACTGAAGCTTTCTTT

clone_size: .
v_call: TRBV6-5
j_call: TRBJ1-2
cdr3_length: 15
d_call: .
cdr3_aa: CASTTQRVSQWGYTF
cdr3_nt: TGTGCCAGCACCACACAGCGAGTTTCCCAGTGGGGCTACACCTTC

clone_size: .
v_call: TRBV28
j_call: TRBJ1-4
cdr3_length: 14
d_call: .
cdr3_aa: CASRLWGRHEKLFF
cdr3_nt: TGTGCCAGCAGATTGTGGGGGCGGCACGAAAAACTGTTTTTT

clone_size: .
v_call: TRBV7-6
j_call: TRBJ2-1
cdr3_length: 14
d_call: TRBD2
cdr3_aa: CASSLRLAANEQFF
cdr3_nt: TGTGCCAGCAGCCTCCGACTAGCGGCCAATGAGCAGTTCTTC

clone_size: .
v_call: TRBV20-1
j_call: TRBJ2-5
cdr3_length: 11
d_call: .
cdr3_aa: CSVGGQETQYF
cdr3_nt: TGCAGTGTGGGGGGCCAAGAGACCCAGTACTTC

clone_size: once
v_call: TRBV18
j_call: TRBJ1-3
cdr3_length: 15
d_call: .
cdr3_aa: CASSPGSISGNTIYF
cdr3_nt: TGTGCCAGCTCACCAGGTTCTATCTCTGGAAACACCATATATTTT

clone_size: .
v_call: TRBV27
j_call: TRBJ1-5
cdr3_length: 15
d_call: .
cdr3_aa: CAAGGGPSPNQPQHF
cdr3_nt: TGTGCCGCCGGGGGCGGACCGTCCCCCAATCAGCCCCAGCATTTT

clone_size: .
v_call: TRBV19
j_call: TRBJ1-2
cdr3_length: 14
d_call: .
cdr3_aa: CASSIGLRLSGYTF
cdr3_nt: TGTGCCAGTAGTATTGGGCTAAGACTGAGTGGCTACACCTTC

clone_size: .
v_call: TRBV27
j_call: TRBJ1-2
cdr3_length: 12
d_call: .
cdr3_aa: CATRWSAGGYTF
cdr3_nt: TGTGCCACCCGGTGGTCCGCCGGTGGCTACACCTTC

clone_size: .
v_call: TRBV5-1
j_call: TRBJ2-5
cdr3_length: 14
d_call: .
cdr3_aa: CASSLGQGQETQYF
cdr3_nt: TGCGCCAGCAGCTTGGGCCAGGGCCAAGAGACCCAGTACTTC

clone_size: .
v_call: TRBV18
j_call: TRBJ1-6
cdr3_length: 15
d_call: .
cdr3_aa: CASSRGGRTNSPLHF
cdr3_nt: TGTGCCAGCTCCCGGGGCGGCCGAACTAATTCACCCCTCCACTTT

clone_size: .
v_call: TRBV28
j_call: TRBJ2-7
cdr3_length: 14
d_call: .
cdr3_aa: CASTLGGAFREQYF
cdr3_nt: TGTGCCAGCACCTTGGGGGGAGCATTTCGCGAGCAGTACTTC

clone_size: .
v_call: TRBV27
j_call: TRBJ2-1
cdr3_length: 14
d_call: .
cdr3_aa: CASSPQTRVDEQFF
cdr3_nt: TGTGCCAGCAGTCCACAAACCAGGGTGGATGAGCAGTTCTTC

clone_size: once
v_call: TRBV18
j_call: TRBJ2-5
cdr3_length: 16
d_call: .
cdr3_aa: CASSPRGGRSEETQYF
cdr3_nt: TGTGCCAGCTCACCAAGGGGCGGGCGGTCCGAAGAGACCCAGTACTTC

clone_size: .
v_call: TRBV11-1
j_call: TRBJ2-1
cdr3_length: 17
d_call: .
cdr3_aa: CASSLLGGLSSYNEQFF
cdr3_nt: TGTGCCAGCAGCTTATTGGGCGGGCTGAGCTCCTACAATGAGCAGTTCTTC

clone_size: .
v_call: TRBV7-3
j_call: TRBJ2-3
cdr3_length: 17
d_call: TRBD2
cdr3_aa: CASSLGASGTSTDTQYF
cdr3_nt: TGTGCCAGCAGCTTAGGGGCTAGCGGAACTAGCACAGATACGCAGTATTTT